This T cell receptor beta chain was sequenced during a study of T cell repertoires in aging, cancer and after chemotherapy. By share, this clonotype ranks as medium-sized. V shed 6 bases and J shed 2 bases, with 13 bases lying between them. The CDR3 is 14 amino acids. Germline CDR1 MNHEY, CDR2 SVGAGI. Peripheral blood genomic DNA, not sorted cells or RNA, was the template. Rearranged V-D-J TRB sequences were amplified with a mixed TRB-A/B primer pool. TCRdb passed the multiplex PCR reads through MiXCR, listing each CDR3 protein once. The sample yields more than 3,500 distinct CDR3 sequences, about a quarter seen once.

The V and J genes are TRBV6-5 and TRBJ1-2; D is perhaps TRBD1 (6 bases). Sequenced material: blood. This clonotype was sampled from a human donor with a blood cancer. CDR3 loop: CASRNHQGNYGYTF. The CDR3 nucleotides read TGTGCCAGCAGGAACCATCAGGGGAACTATGGCTACACCTTC.